What follows is one TCR beta chain and its context. TCRdb redid the calling of the reads with MiXCR, one entry per CDR3 protein. The sample has hundreds of thousands of distinct CDR3 sequences, approximately 24% seen once. The sample belongs to a study of T cell repertoires in cytomegalovirus infection. Germline V gene sequence: CDR1 LGHDT, CDR2 YNNKEL (reference sequence). V lost 3 bases and J 0 bases, leaving 20 bases between the germline ends. This CDR3 contains 18 residues. Sequencing was done on a sample of CD8+ T cells from PBMCs. The rearrangement joins TRBV3-1 to TRBJ1-2; D perhaps matches TRBD1 (6 bases). The receptor was isolated from a human donor in good health (CMV status not recorded). Some clones in this sample may be carry-over from other donors' samples. The CDR3 sequence: CASSHTSGTRTPNYGYTF. CDR3 sequence (DNA): TGTGCCAGCAGCCACACCAGCGGGACACGAACTCCTAACTATGGCTACACCTTC.